This passage covers 26 T cell receptor beta chains from one sample sequenced in a study of blood T cell repertoires in COVID-19. TCRdb keeps only in-frame clones here, not all; method: immunoSEQ multiplex PCR. The profile shows around 170,000 clones, 80% to 85% of them singletons. The sample comprised PBMCs or T cells enriched from blood (not recorded which). These receptors came from a woman aged 45-60 years who had recovered from COVID-19.

The chain links TRBV3-1 (or the pseudogene TRBV3-2) to TRBJ2-3; TRBD2 matches 11 bases. With 4 bases clipped from V and 2 bases from J, the junction kept 5 bases outside the gene matches. Germline V gene data show CDR1 as LGHDT and CDR2 as YNNKEL (reference sequence). The CDR3 consists of 16 residues. CDR3 amino acids: CASSRLSGRVTDTQYF. CDR3 sequence (DNA): TGTGCCAGCAGCCGCCTTAGCGGGAGGGTCACAGATACGCAGTATTTT.

The rearrangement joins TRBV5-4 to TRBJ2-7; maybe TRBD2 (5 bases). CDR1 is SGHNT and CDR2 is YYREEE in the germline V gene (reference sequence). The CDR3 has 14 amino acids. V lost 2 bases, J lost 0 bases, and 9 bases lay in between. This CDR3 is CASSFSSGSYEQYF. DNA for the CDR3: TGTGCCAGCAGCTTTTCGAGCGGCTCCTACGAGCAGTACTTC.

This chain connects TRBV7-2 to TRBJ2-1, with 8 bases that match TRBD2. The CDR3 extends over 15 amino acids. CDR1 and CDR2 from the germline V gene are SGHTA and FQGNSA. V was clipped by 5 bases and J by 6 bases; unmatched bases: 9. The CDR3 region is CASSPGLVGSNEQFF. As DNA, the CDR3 is TGTGCCAGCAGCCCGGGACTAGTGGGTAGCAATGAGCAGTTCTTC.

The chain joins TRBV7-2 to TRBJ2-5; D may be TRBD2 (6 bases). The CDR3 contains 12 residues. CDR1 and CDR2 from the germline V gene are SGHTA and FQGNSA. V was shortened by 8 bases and J by 5 bases, with 12 bases between the two germline ends. The CDR3 region has the DNA TGTGCCAGCCGATGGGACTGGGAGACCCAGTACTTC. Its translation is CASRWDWETQYF.

This rearrangement joins TRBV18 to TRBJ1-5; the D is unclear. V shed 2 bases and J shed 2 bases, with 16 bases lying between them. The CDR3 is 17 amino acids. Germline CDR1 is KGHSH and CDR2 is LQKENI. The CDR3 is CASSPTLVGDGNQPQHF. The CDR3 nucleotides are TGTGCCAGCTCACCAACCCTAGTCGGGGATGGCAATCAGCCCCAGCATTTT.

The genes are TRBV19 and TRBJ1-5, with a possible D match to TRBD1 (6 bases). Germline CDR1 is LNHDA and CDR2 is SQIVND (reference sequence). V gave up 6 bases and J gave up 9 bases, with 12 bases separating them. The CDR3 sequence is 12 residues long. CDR3 loop: CASSGRGVPQHF. The CDR3 region has the DNA TGTGCCAGTAGCGGGAGGGGGGTGCCCCAGCATTTT.

This chain uses TRBV19 with TRBJ1-5, with D maybe TRBD1 (5 bases). V was trimmed by 9 bases and J by 3 bases, leaving 12 bases between them. Germline loops: CDR1 LNHDA, CDR2 SQIVND (reference sequence). The CDR3 extends over 13 amino acids. Here the CDR3 DNA reads TGTGCCAGCAGCAGGGAGGCCAATCAGCCCCAGCATTTT. Its translation: CASSREANQPQHF.

V usage is TRBV7-9 and J usage is TRBJ2-2; 13 nucleotides agree with TRBD2. This CDR3 is built from 19 residues. Germline V CDR1 and CDR2: SEHNR, FQNEAQ (reference sequence). J lost 0 bases, V lost 4 bases, and 8 bases had no gene match. CDR3: CASSSLLGLAGTNTGELFF. The CDR3 DNA follows: TGTGCCAGCAGCTCGCTCTTGGGACTAGCGGGAACGAACACCGGGGAGCTGTTTTTT. Full variable domain (remainder filled in from reference TRBV7-9 and TRBJ2-2): DTGVSQNPRHKITKRGQNVTFRCDPISEHNRLYWYRQTLGQGPEFLTYFQNEAQLEKSRLLSDRFSAERPKGSFSTLEIQRTEQGDSAMYLCASSSLLGLAGTNTGELFFGEGSRLTVL.

The chain combines TRBV28 with TRBJ1-1, with 7 positions matching TRBD1. After removal of 8 bases from V and 3 bases from J, the junction contained 9 bases not matched to a gene. CDR1 and CDR2 from the germline V gene are MDHEN and SYDVKM. This CDR3 has 14 residues. CDR3 DNA sequence: TGTGCCAGCCGAACAGGGGAGTTGCACACTGAAGCTTTCTTT. The encoded protein is CASRTGELHTEAFF.

The DNA of the CDR3 is TGTGCCAGCAGCCTCCGGGACTACGAGCAGTACTTC. Its translation is CASSLRDYEQYF. V and J are TRBV2 and TRBJ2-7; D is perhaps TRBD2 (5 bases). There are 12 residues in the CDR3. Trimming left V 6 bases short and J 3 bases short, with 9 bases between. Germline CDR1 is SNHLY and CDR2 is FYNNEI.

V and J are TRBV11-2 and TRBJ2-1; 7 nucleotides match TRBD1. The length of the CDR3 is 14 residues. V shed 5 bases, J shed 8 bases, and the junction held 9 bases outside the gene matches. Germline-derived CDR1 and CDR2 are SGHAT and FQNNGV. This chain's CDR3 is CASSPQTGRDEQFF. CDR3 nucleotides: TGTGCCAGCAGCCCACAGACAGGGCGGGATGAGCAGTTCTTC.

The rearrangement joins TRBV7-2 to TRBJ2-3; tentatively, D is TRBD2 (6 bases). Deletions cut 4 bases from V and 2 bases from J, with 16 bases between. The CDR3 consists of 16 residues. Germline V gene data show CDR1 as SGHTA and CDR2 as FQGNSA. The CDR3 DNA sequence: TGTGCCAGCAGCTACGCCGGGACTTATATCACAGATACGCAGTATTTT. It codes for CASSYAGTYITDTQYF.

This clone was observed a handful of times. The chain employs TRBV25-1 and TRBJ1-4, with D perhaps TRBD1 (6 bases). The CDR3 totals 14 residues. The germline V gene has CDR1 MGHDK and CDR2 SYGVNS. Trimming shortened V by 8 bases and J by 7 bases, and 17 bases separated the two germline ends. CDR3 DNA: TGTGCCAGCCAAAGGGGGGGGAGGGGTGAAAAACTGTTTTTT. Translation gives CASQRGGRGEKLFF.

This clone turned up a few times. The chain employs TRBV10-3 and TRBJ1-3; TRBD1 might be the D (6 bases). The V and J ends lost 4 bases and 2 bases respectively, with 9 bases between them. This CDR3 region has 14 residues. Germline lookup yields CDR1 ENHRY and CDR2 SYGVKD. CDR3 loop: CAISAGVPGNTIYF. DNA of the CDR3: TGTGCCATCAGTGCAGGGGTTCCTGGAAACACCATATATTTT.

The V call is TRBV10-3, the J call TRBJ2-3; 9 nucleotides line up with TRBD2. This CDR3 region has 16 residues. Trimming cost V 4 bases and J 4 bases; bases outside gene matches: 9. The V gene's germline CDR1 is ENHRY and CDR2 SYGVKD. This CDR3 is CAISAPRGGGADTQYF. In nucleotides, the CDR3 is TGTGCCATCAGTGCGCCCAGGGGCGGGGGGGCAGATACGCAGTATTTT.

The chain couples TRBV7-2 to TRBJ2-5; TRBD1 agrees at 8 bases. The CDR3 is 15 amino acids. In germline, CDR1 is SGHTA, CDR2 FQGNSA. The V segment lost 5 bases and the J segment 6 bases; nucleotides outside the gene matches: 11. CDR3 sequence reads: CASSPRGLIGKTQYF. Written as DNA, the CDR3 is TGTGCCAGCAGCCCCAGGGGGCTCATTGGGAAGACCCAGTACTTC.

This rearrangement joins TRBV5-1 to TRBJ2-1, with TRBD2 matching 12 bases. The CDR3 is 16 residues long. The V gene end was trimmed by 0 bases and the J gene end by 10 bases; junction bases not matched to a gene: 8. The germline CDR1 and CDR2 sequences are SGHRS and YFSETQ. CDR3: CASSLASSGGANEQFF. The CDR3 coding sequence is TGCGCCAGCAGCTTGGCCTCTAGCGGGGGGGCCAACGAGCAGTTCTTC.

This chain joins TRBV5-6 and TRBJ1-2; D may be TRBD1 (6 bases). This CDR3 region has 13 residues. Germline V gene lookup returns CDR1 SGHDT and CDR2 YYEEEE. The V gene lost 4 bases and the J gene lost 8 bases, with 15 bases spanning the gap. The CDR3, as DNA: TGTGCCAGCAGCGACACACAGGGACGAGGCTACACCTTC. Its protein is CASSDTQGRGYTF.

The chain recombines TRBV28 with TRBJ2-1; D is unclear. The CDR3 covers 12 residues. Deletions cut 3 bases from V and 8 bases from J, with 8 bases between. Germline CDR1 MDHEN, CDR2 SYDVKM. The CDR3 bases are TGTGCCAGCAGTTTCGAGCGCCATGAGCAGTTCTTC. Translated: CASSFERHEQFF.

This clone was observed once. The chain carries TRBV5-1 and TRBJ2-5; no reliable D call. The CDR3 is made up of 11 amino acids. The V gene's germline CDR1 is SGHRS and CDR2 YFSETQ. Trimming stripped 4 bases from V and 3 bases from J, with 4 bases between. CDR3: CASSVKETQYF. The DNA for the CDR3 is TGCGCCAGCAGCGTTAAAGAGACCCAGTACTTC. Variable domain in full (rest from reference TRBV5-1 and TRBJ2-5): KAGVTQTPRYLIKTRGQQVTLSCSPISGHRSVSWYQQTPGQGLQFLFEYFSETQRNKGNFPGRFSGRQFSNSRSEMNVSTLELGDSALYLCASSVKETQYFGPGTRLLVL.

The gene calls are TRBV5-1 and TRBJ2-5, with D maybe TRBD1 (6 bases). CDR1 is SGHRS, CDR2 YFSETQ, per germline. This CDR3 is 14 amino acids long. Trimming took 0 bases from V and 3 from J, leaving 9 bases between them. Here the CDR3 DNA reads TGCGCCAGCAGCTTGGTAGGACAGAAAGAGACCCAGTACTTC. As protein: CASSLVGQKETQYF.

In its sample, this clone was seen once. The chain employs TRBV5-5 and TRBJ2-1, with 11 bases fitting TRBD1. The CDR3 has 15 amino acids. Per the germline V gene, CDR1 is SGHKS and CDR2 is YYEKEE (reference sequence). V lost 4 bases to trimming and J lost 5 bases; unmatched junction nucleotides: 5. CDR3 amino acids: CASSGGQGVDNEQFF. The CDR3 nucleotides are TGTGCCAGCAGCGGGGGACAGGGGGTGGACAATGAGCAGTTCTTC.

The CDR3 sequence is CASSSTGDNSPLHF. CDR3 DNA: TGCGCCAGCAGCTCGACAGGGGACAATTCACCCCTCCACTTT. The chain uses TRBV5-1 and TRBJ1-6; 8 nucleotides line up with TRBD1. This CDR3 has 14 residues. The junction had 3 bases not matched to a gene; V was cut back by 3 bases and J by 7 bases. Germline V gene sequence: CDR1 SGHRS, CDR2 YFSETQ.

The CDR3 sequence: CASSIRGPETQYF. DNA for the CDR3: TGTGCCAGTAGTATCCGCGGGCCCGAGACCCAGTACTTC. This chain links TRBV19 with TRBJ2-5; TRBD2 is a possible D gene (5 bases). The CDR3 runs 13 residues. V was cut by 3 bases and J by 5 bases, with 10 bases left in between. Looked up from germline, CDR1 is LNHDA and CDR2 is SQIVND (reference sequence). Full variable domain (remainder filled in from reference TRBV19 and TRBJ2-5): DGGITQSPKYLFRKEGQNVTLSCEQNLNHDAMYWYRQDPGQGLRLIYYSQIVNDFQKGDIAEGYSVSREKKESFPLTVTSAQKNPTAFYLCASSIRGPETQYFGPGTRLLVL.

The rearrangement uses TRBV4-3 and TRBJ2-1; TRBD2 matches at 9 bases. In germline, CDR1 is LGHNA, CDR2 YSLEER. With V trimmed by 2 bases and J by 3 bases, 5 bases remained unmatched. This CDR3 has 16 residues. In nucleotides, the CDR3 is TGCGCCAGCAGCCAAACCGGGACTAGCAGCTACAATGAGCAGTTCTTC. The encoded protein is CASSQTGTSSYNEQFF.

This clone has only a few counts. This chain connects TRBV6-5 to TRBJ1-2, with 7 nucleotides matching TRBD1. This CDR3 comprises 13 residues. Germline assignment: CDR1 MNHEY and CDR2 SVGAGI. The trim removed 5 bases at V and 7 bases at J, leaving 7 bases unmatched. CDR3 sequence reads: CASSSTGEVGYTF. The DNA for the CDR3 is TGTGCCAGCAGTAGTACAGGGGAGGTTGGCTACACCTTC.